Here is one TCR beta chain with its context. Its antigen is still unknown. Researchers report isolating at least 6 million PBMCs per sample. The sample belongs to a study of blood T cells in healthy people across ages. Deletions cut 6 bases from V and 0 bases from J, with 18 bases between. Germline CDR1 and CDR2: MGHDK and SYGVNS. The CDR3 length is 16 residues. Study-wide points: Any conclusive comparison of naive versus antigen-experienced cells was prevented by using unsorted PBMCs.

Alongside a J-beta primer mix, a sample-barcoded 5' primer served in a second PCR lasting about 7 to 11 cycles. MiXCR was run by TCRdb on the 5' RACE reads, yielding one entry per CDR3 protein. The profile shows 1.5 million to 2 million distinct CDR3 sequences, roughly 30% of them singletons. This chain connects TRBV25-1 to TRBJ2-7, with a possible D match to TRBD2 (6 bases). This clonotype was obtained from a woman in her 30s in good health. Sequencing was done on a sample of blood. The CDR3 loop is CASRGGAGKGSYEQYF. CDR3 DNA sequence: TGTGCCAGCAGGGGGGGTGCGGGGAAGGGCTCCTACGAGCAGTACTTC.